The rows below give T cell receptor beta chains drawn from one sample of a study of T cells in Graves' hyperthyroidism and ophthalmopathy. TCRdb recomputed calls from the multiplex PCR reads with MiXCR, one row per CDR3 protein. The sample consists of around 760,000 distinct CDR3 sequences, under 45% of them appearing once. The material sequenced was blood. The receptors were sampled from a woman in her 40s with Graves' hyperthyroidism. Each CDR3 is given with its conserved first and last residue. Each record gives: V gene, CDR3 protein.

>TRBV11-1
CASSYWRDSVFEQYF
>TRBV20-1
CSATSGTIYGHTF
>TRBV20-1
CSANKLAGKETQYF
>TRBV10-3
CASSQSGGSYEQYF
>TRBV6-2/TRBV6-3
CASSYDDRRFYEQYF
>TRBV12-3/TRBV12-4
CASSTGLAWEQYF
>TRBV12-3/TRBV12-4
CASSVLGAAGELFF
>TRBV7-9
CASSRDSAYEQYF
>TRBV27
CASSSSNSAKVAFF
>TRBV29-1
CSVETGGETQYF
>TRBV5-1
CASSLRGSDEKLFF
>TRBV6-5
CASRTGHYSNQPQHF
>TRBV2
CASKSVEGTGNTIYF
>TRBV7-6
CASSLLGQGFMNTEAFF
>TRBV10-2
CASEASGALEQYF
>TRBV5-8
CASSLAWAGSGELFF
>TRBV19
CASSTGLYEQYF
>TRBV29-1
CSGTGAYEQYF
>TRBV10-3
CAIVGSDDEQYF
>TRBV10-2
CASSGGLGTGGQETQYF
>TRBV6-2/TRBV6-3
CACRDTLARGYTF
>TRBV11-2
CASSPRAISSGNTIYF
>TRBV7-2
CASGGMGTQYF
>TRBV12-3/TRBV12-4
CASSLPGNTYNSPLHF
>TRBV2
CASSEYRNEREPQHF
>TRBV7-8
CASSLARAAAHEQYF
>TRBV9
CASSDAGGDYGYTF
>TRBV9
CASSLSPGLALLYEQYF
>TRBV10-2
CASSYSKRQGGILQKLFF
>TRBV9
CASPGSGNTIYF
>TRBV13
CASSSIRGSGNTIYF
>TRBV5-1
CASSSVHRTALSDGGYEQYF
>TRBV29-1
CSVLLGQGGYEQYF
>TRBV6-5
CASRKVDRDTEAFF
>TRBV5-1
CASSQASGETQYF
>TRBV25-1
CASSHFDRYEQYF
>TRBV9
CASSVARTSGGTDTQYF
>TRBV9
CASSYLLVIGELFF
>TRBV2
CASSSQGDHGYTF
>TRBV25-1
CASSELTGDRYEQYF